One and the same sample provided the 22 T cell receptor beta chains below, sequenced in a study of graft-versus-host responses after intestinal transplantation. Sequencing was performed with immunoSEQ multiplex PCR; in TCRdb, only in-frame clones are kept and a portion is missing. The sample yields tens of thousands of clones, 90% to 95% seen once. The sequenced sample was PBMCs, obtained about 120 weeks after a first intestinal transplant, on the day of a second. The receptors were sampled from a human patient who received an intestinal transplant, so some T cells may come from the graft donor.

The chain combines TRBV4-1 with TRBJ2-1, with TRBD2 identical over 7 bases. Germline V gives CDR1 MGHRA, CDR2 YSYEKL. This CDR3 is built from 15 residues. Trimming at V came to 4 bases and at J to 2 bases, leaving 5 bases not matched to a gene. CDR3 nucleotide sequence: TGCGCCAGCAGCCCGGACGGGAGGCCCTACAATGAGCAGTTCTTC. It yields the protein CASSPDGRPYNEQFF.

The rearrangement uses TRBV28 and TRBJ2-1; the match to TRBD1 covers 10 bases. CDR3 length equals 14 residues. Germline V CDR1 and CDR2: MDHEN, SYDVKM. The V and J ends lost 7 bases and 9 bases, in that order; junction bases with no gene match: 9. The CDR3 nucleotides are TGTGCCAGCAAAGGGACAGGGGTCAAGGGTGAGCAGTTCTTC. Amino acids: CASKGTGVKGEQFF.

The chain recombines TRBV9 with TRBJ2-1; D is unresolved. The V end was cut by 3 bases, the J end by 3 bases, with 19 bases between. Germline V gene data show CDR1 as SGDLS and CDR2 as YYNGEE. The CDR3 spans 17 residues. CDR3 residues: CASSGAMDGTHYNEQFF. The DNA of the CDR3 is TGTGCCAGCAGCGGAGCCATGGACGGCACACACTACAATGAGCAGTTCTTC. Drawing the rest from reference TRBV9 and TRBJ2-1, the complete variable domain is DSGVTQTPKHLITATGQRVTLRCSPRSGDLSVYWYQQSLDQGLQFLIQYYNGEERAKGNILERFSAQQFPDLHSELNLSSLELGDSALYFCASSGAMDGTHYNEQFFGPGTRLTVL.

The V gene is TRBV2, the J gene TRBJ1-4, with D perhaps TRBD1 (5 bases). Germline lookup yields CDR1 SNHLY and CDR2 FYNNEI. V lost 3 bases and J lost 12, with 14 bases in between. The CDR3 spans 13 residues. CDR3 in DNA: TGTGCCAGCAGTGATTTCAGGGCTAGGGAACTGTTTTTT. This translates into CASSDFRARELFF.

This clone has only one observation. The V and J genes are TRBV4-1 and TRBJ2-7, with TRBD2 matching over 11 bases. J was trimmed by 4 bases and V by 1 base; bases with no gene match: 3. Germline V gene lookup returns CDR1 MGHRA and CDR2 YSYEKL. This CDR3 comprises 15 residues. The chain's CDR3 is CASSQVTSGSYEQYF. The CDR3 DNA reads as TGCGCCAGCAGCCAAGTAACTAGCGGGAGTTACGAGCAGTACTTC.

The chain links TRBV6-6 to TRBJ1-5; D might be TRBD1 (6 bases). The germline gives CDR1 MNHNY, CDR2 SVGAGI (reference sequence). The CDR3 loop spans 12 amino acids. V was shortened by 8 bases and J by 4 bases, with 9 bases between the two germline ends. CDR3 nucleotide sequence: TGTGCCAGCGGACAGCCAAATCAGCCCCAGCATTTT. This translates into CASGQPNQPQHF.

The CDR3 loop reads CAWSWYPGNNEQFF. The CDR3, as DNA: TGTGCCTGGAGTTGGTATCCCGGCAACAATGAGCAGTTCTTC. The V gene is TRBV30, the J gene TRBJ2-1; no firm D call. Germline loops: CDR1 GTSNPN, CDR2 SVGIG (reference sequence). V was trimmed by 2 bases and J by 5 bases, leaving 13 bases between them. The CDR3 covers 14 residues. Together with reference TRBV30 and TRBJ2-1, the CDR3 gives the full variable domain: SQTIHQWPATLVQPVGSPLSLECTVEGTSNPNLYWYRQAAGRGLQLLFYSVGIGQISSEVPQNLSASRPQDRQFILSSKKLLLSDSGFYLCAWSWYPGNNEQFFGPGTRLTVL.

V usage is TRBV18 and J usage is TRBJ1-5; D uncertain. The length of the CDR3 is 13 residues. CDR1 is KGHSH, CDR2 LQKENI, per germline. Deletions cut 2 bases from V and 1 base from J, with 3 bases between. The CDR3 reads CASSPTSNQPQHF. Written as DNA, the CDR3 is TGTGCCAGCTCACCAACGAGCAATCAGCCCCAGCATTTT.

The V call is TRBV12-2, the J call TRBJ2-3; the D segment call TRBD2 is taken from the table without a DNA check. TRBV12-2 is deemed a pseudogene. This CDR3 contains 18 residues. The CDR3 DNA follows: TGTGCAAGTCGCCTCCGCCCATATCAGCGGGAGTGCACAGATACGCAGTATTTT. Its protein is CASRLRPYQRECTDTQYF.

The chain uses TRBV4-2 and TRBJ2-3, with D possibly TRBD2 on 5 matching bases. Germline assignment: CDR1 LGHNA and CDR2 YNFKEQ. This CDR3 region has 15 residues. V was shortened by 1 base and J by 0 bases, with 8 bases between the two germline ends. The CDR3 loop is CASSQVGGSTDTQYF. CDR3 sequence (DNA): TGTGCCAGCAGCCAAGTTGGCGGGAGCACAGATACGCAGTATTTT.

For this clone: The sample has other DNA sequences that encode this CDR3 too. The chain uses TRBV4-2 and TRBJ1-5; TRBD1 might be the D (6 bases). V was pared by 0 bases and J by 11 bases, with 14 bases between. Germline-derived CDR1 and CDR2 are LGHNA and YNFKEQ. The CDR3 runs 14 residues. CDR3 sequence reads: CASSQDRGVGAQHF. CDR3 DNA: TGTGCCAGCAGCCAAGATAGGGGGGTGGGGGCCCAGCATTTT.

The chain recombines TRBV30 with TRBJ1-2, with D unclear. The CDR3 loop spans 12 amino acids. Trimming removed 7 bases from V and 1 base from J, with 10 bases in between. Germline CDR1 GTSNPN, CDR2 SVGIG (reference sequence). CDR3: CALEAGNYGYTF. CDR3 sequence (DNA): TGTGCCTTGGAGGCCGGTAACTATGGCTACACCTTC.

The chain is built from TRBV5-1 and TRBJ2-7, with TRBD2 as a possible D gene (8 bases). The germline V gene has CDR1 SGHRS and CDR2 YFSETQ. The CDR3 runs to 15 residues. V was trimmed by 3 bases and J by 3 bases, leaving 16 bases between them. CDR3: CASSSGGTANYEQYF. CDR3 DNA: TGCGCCAGCAGCTCGGGGGGGACAGCCAACTACGAGCAGTACTTC.

The J gene is TRBJ2-1, the V gene TRBV7-2; D might be TRBD2 (5 bases). V was clipped by 7 bases and J by 6 bases, with 16 bases between them. CDR1 is SGHTA, CDR2 FQGNSA, per germline. The CDR3 is made up of 14 amino acids. The CDR3 reads CASISFPGFNEQFF. CDR3 bases: TGTGCCAGCATCTCGTTCCCGGGGTTCAATGAGCAGTTCTTC.

This clone has just one count. V is TRBV7-3 and J is TRBJ2-2, with unresolved D. Trimming stripped 6 bases from V and 2 bases from J, with 4 bases between. The CDR3 loop spans 12 amino acids. The germline gives CDR1 SGHTA, CDR2 FQGTGA. CDR3 sequence reads: CASSDNTGELFF. DNA for the CDR3: TGTGCCAGCAGTGATAACACCGGGGAGCTGTTTTTT.

This chain connects TRBV21-1 to TRBJ1-3. TRBV21-1 is recorded as a pseudogene. The CDR3 consists of 17 residues. The DNA of the CDR3 is TGTGCCAGCAGCAAAGGATTGGTGCCGAGCTCTGGAAACACCATATATTTT. This translates into CASSKGLVPSSGNTIYF.

The rearrangement links TRBV27 to TRBJ1-2; no firm D call. Trimming shortened V by 7 bases and J by 4 bases, and 13 bases separated the two germline ends. Germline V gene lookup returns CDR1 MNHEY and CDR2 SMNVEV (reference sequence). The CDR3 has 13 residues. The CDR3 bases are TGTGCCAGCACTGCAGTAGCAGGCTATGGCTACACCTTC. As protein: CASTAVAGYGYTF.

The V call is TRBV2, the J call TRBJ1-5; D unclear. This CDR3 has 15 amino acids. Per the germline V gene, CDR1 is SNHLY and CDR2 is FYNNEI. Deletions cut 7 bases from V and 1 base from J, with 14 bases between. The CDR3 sequence is CASTRTGRSNQPQHF. DNA for the CDR3: TGTGCCAGCACACGGACTGGCCGGAGCAATCAGCCCCAGCATTTT.

This clone is a singleton in its sample. The V and J genes are TRBV18 and TRBJ2-7, with D maybe TRBD1 (5 bases). Trimming left V 2 bases short and J 3 bases short, with 14 bases between. The CDR3 is 15 amino acids. Per germline, CDR1 KGHSH and CDR2 LQKENI. CDR3 loop: CASSPIGQGIYEQYF. The CDR3, as DNA: TGTGCCAGCTCACCAATAGGGCAGGGTATCTACGAGCAGTACTTC.

The genes are TRBV7-3 and TRBJ2-7; 7 bases align to TRBD2. The ends lost 2 bases at V and 4 bases at J; junction bases unmatched: 5. Germline CDR1 reads SGHTA; CDR2 reads FQGTGA. This CDR3 has 14 residues. CDR3 sequence reads: CASSLAGLGYEQYF. In nucleotides, the CDR3 is TGTGCCAGCAGCTTAGCAGGACTAGGGTACGAGCAGTACTTC.

This clone was recorded only once. As DNA, the CDR3 is TGTGCCAGCTCCCCCCGGATTGACACCGGGGAGCTGTTTTTT. It translates to CASSPRIDTGELFF. The chain employs TRBV25-1 and TRBJ2-2; D is uncertain. Germline CDR1 reads MGHDK; CDR2 reads SYGVNS. Trimming pared 8 bases from V and 3 bases from J, leaving 13 bases between. This CDR3 has 14 residues.

The CDR3 loop reads CASSSTAGKQFF. CDR3 in DNA: TGTGCCAGCAGTTCCACAGCGGGTAAGCAGTTCTTC. This chain joins TRBV6-5 and TRBJ2-1; weak D call: TRBD2 (6 bases). CDR3 length: 12 residues. Germline CDR1 reads MNHEY; CDR2 reads SVGAGI. Trimming removed 4 bases from V and 11 bases from J, with 12 bases in between.